The source of this T cell receptor (beta chain) is a study of shared clonotypes between healthy human individuals. Study observations and caveats: Naive subsets typically showed greater estimated richness than memory subsets.

This table comes from immunoSEQ multiplex PCR, and its TCRdb copy is limited to in-frame clones, with some not included. The data hold approximately 980,000 clones, with roughly 72% observed a single time. Regarding this clone: What it binds is not known.

Donors had no recently reported acute infections or vaccinations and were HIV-negative. Investigators divided CD4+ cells into CD45RA+ naive and CD45RA-negative memory subsets. There are 15 residues in the CDR3. V was pared by 0 bases and J by 2 bases, with 11 bases between. The V gene's germline CDR1 is MGHRA and CDR2 YSYEKL. This TCR derives from a man younger than 30 in good health. The rearrangement uses TRBV4-1 and TRBJ2-7, with D possibly being TRBD2 (6 bases). Sequencing was performed on memory CD4+ T cells sorted from blood. The subset denotes: CD45RA-negative fraction. The CDR3 loop is CASSQEGTHPYEQYF. Here the CDR3 DNA reads TGCGCCAGCAGCCAAGAGGGGACTCATCCCTACGAGCAGTACTTC.